The 8 T cell receptor beta chains listed next were all sequenced from one sample in a study of T-cell reconstitution after alpha-beta-depleted transplantation in children. Construction of the TCRbeta library involved unique molecular identifiers. TCRdb reprocessed the PCR reads with MiXCR, giving one entry per CDR3 protein. The profile shows some 600,000 distinct CDR3 sequences, 10% to 15% of them singletons. This sample comprised PBMCs, mostly from graft donor cells, obtained 360 days after TCRalphabeta/CD19-depleted stem cell transplant. The receptor set was obtained from a male patient younger than 18 who had a stem cell transplant for acute myeloid leukemia, so the T cells may come from the graft donor.

The chain combines TRBV20-1 with TRBJ1-5; maybe TRBD1 (6 bases). The CDR3 runs to 18 residues. The ends were cut back, 3 bases at V and 0 bases at J, with 21 bases in the middle. Germline CDR1 reads DFQATT; CDR2 reads SNEGSKA (reference sequence). CDR3 bases: TGCAGTGCTAGTCGATCACAGGGTGGTGCTCTTAGCAATCAGCCCCAGCATTTT. This encodes CSASRSQGGALSNQPQHF.

J is TRBJ2-4 and V is TRBV3-1; D is uncertain. The CDR3 loop spans 12 amino acids. V shed 4 bases and J shed 5 bases, with 6 bases lying between them. Germline V gene sequence: CDR1 LGHDT, CDR2 YNNKEL (reference sequence). The CDR3 protein is CASSPLENIQYF. The CDR3 bases are TGTGCCAGCAGCCCCCTGGAAAACATTCAGTACTTC.

This clonotype was counted at least ten times. The chain carries TRBV7-2 and TRBJ2-3; 14 bases map to TRBD2. Germline trimming cut 1 base from V and 3 bases from J; bases unmatched to any gene: 3. This CDR3 region has 17 residues. CDR1 is SGHTA and CDR2 is FQGNSA in the germline V gene. CDR3: CASSLGLAGGRTDTQYF. The CDR3 DNA follows: TGTGCCAGCAGCTTAGGACTAGCGGGAGGGAGGACAGATACGCAGTATTTT.

This clonotype was counted a few times. This sequence joins TRBV5-1 and TRBJ1-1; the D is unclear. V was pared by 1 base and J by 1 base, with 14 bases between. Per germline, CDR1 SGHRS and CDR2 YFSETQ. The CDR3 covers 16 residues. DNA of the CDR3: TGCGCCAGCAGCTTGAATCACGGACTTACGAACACTGAAGCTTTCTTT. Translating gives CASSLNHGLTNTEAFF.

This sequence joins TRBV12-3 or TRBV12-4 and TRBJ1-5; D is uncertain. CDR3 length equals 15 residues. V gave up 5 bases and J gave up 0 bases, with 11 bases separating them. CDR3 sequence (DNA): TGTGCCAGCAGTCCCACCGGGAGTAGCAATCAGCCCCAGCATTTT. Translated: CASSPTGSSNQPQHF.

This clonotype was counted only a few times. The rearrangement uses TRBV28 and TRBJ1-5; D may be TRBD1 (5 bases). CDR1 and CDR2 (germline): MDHEN, SYDVKM. V lost 6 bases and J lost 3, with 21 bases in between. The CDR3 is 17 amino acids. The CDR3 is CASSQARDGRFNQPQHF. The CDR3 DNA sequence: TGTGCCAGCAGCCAAGCCCGGGACGGCAGGTTCAATCAGCCCCAGCATTTT.

This chain uses TRBV9 with TRBJ2-3; D possibly corresponds to TRBD2 (6 bases). This CDR3 region has 16 residues. Deletions cut 5 bases from V and 5 bases from J, with 21 bases between. In germline, CDR1 is SGDLS, CDR2 YYNGEE. CDR3 DNA sequence: TGTGCCAGCAGTTATCCAGCCGGGGGAGTAGTAGATACGCAGTATTTT. It is translated as CASSYPAGGVVDTQYF.

This clonotype showed up just a few times. This chain joins TRBV20-1 and TRBJ2-1; D tentatively fits TRBD1 or TRBD2 (6 bases each). CDR3 size: 14 residues. V was trimmed by 0 bases and J by 7 bases, leaving 13 bases between them. CDR1 and CDR2 (germline): DFQATT, SNEGSKA (reference sequence). DNA of the CDR3: TGCAGTGCTAGAGACGGGGGCTTGAGGAATGAGCAGTTCTTC. Amino acids: CSARDGGLRNEQFF.